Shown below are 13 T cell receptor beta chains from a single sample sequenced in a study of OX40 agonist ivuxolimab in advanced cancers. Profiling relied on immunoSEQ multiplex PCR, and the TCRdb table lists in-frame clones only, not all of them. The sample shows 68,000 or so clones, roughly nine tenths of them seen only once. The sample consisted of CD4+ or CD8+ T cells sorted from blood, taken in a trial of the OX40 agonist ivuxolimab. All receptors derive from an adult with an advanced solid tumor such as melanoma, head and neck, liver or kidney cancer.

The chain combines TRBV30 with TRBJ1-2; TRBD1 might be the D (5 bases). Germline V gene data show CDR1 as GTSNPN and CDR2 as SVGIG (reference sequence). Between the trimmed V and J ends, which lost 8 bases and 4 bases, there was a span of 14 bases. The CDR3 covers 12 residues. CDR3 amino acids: CAGSPGTYGYTF. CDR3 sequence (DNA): TGTGCCGGTTCTCCAGGGACCTATGGCTACACCTTC.

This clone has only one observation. In DNA, the CDR3 is TGTGCCAGCAGTACTAGTCGGGAGCAGTACTTC. Translating it yields CASSTSREQYF. This chain links TRBV27 with TRBJ2-7; a weak D match, TRBD2 (5 bases). The CDR3 extends over 11 amino acids. Germline-derived CDR1 and CDR2 are MNHEY and SMNVEV (reference sequence). Trimming removed 5 bases from V and 7 bases from J, with 9 bases in between.

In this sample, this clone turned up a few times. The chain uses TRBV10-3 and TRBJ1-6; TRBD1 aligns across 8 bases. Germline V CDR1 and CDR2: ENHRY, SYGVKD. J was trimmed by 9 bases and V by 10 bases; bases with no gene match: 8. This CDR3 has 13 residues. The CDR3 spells CATDRDLRSPLHF. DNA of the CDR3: TGTGCCACGGACAGGGATCTTCGTTCACCCCTCCACTTT.

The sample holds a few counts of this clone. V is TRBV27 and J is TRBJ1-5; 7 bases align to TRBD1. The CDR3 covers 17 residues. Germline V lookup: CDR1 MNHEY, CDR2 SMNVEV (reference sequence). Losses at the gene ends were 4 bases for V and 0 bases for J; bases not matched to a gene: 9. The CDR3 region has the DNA TGTGCCAGCAGTTCCAAGTGGGACAGTTATAGCAATCAGCCCCAGCATTTT. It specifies CASSSKWDSYSNQPQHF.

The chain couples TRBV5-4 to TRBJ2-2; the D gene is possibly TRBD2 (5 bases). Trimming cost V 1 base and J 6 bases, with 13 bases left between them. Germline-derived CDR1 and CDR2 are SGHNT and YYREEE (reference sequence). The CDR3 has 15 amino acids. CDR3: CASSLRLASAGELFF. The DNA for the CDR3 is TGTGCCAGCAGCTTGAGGCTAGCATCGGCCGGGGAGCTGTTTTTT.

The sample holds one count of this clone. Here the CDR3 DNA reads TGTGCCAGCAGCATGGGAAGGGCAGGGCACTCCGAGCAGTACTTC. It codes for CASSMGRAGHSEQYF. The chain employs TRBV7-3 and TRBJ2-7; D possibly corresponds to TRBD1 (5 bases). The V end was cut by 5 bases, the J end by 6 bases, with 20 bases between. Germline values: CDR1 SGHTA, CDR2 FQGTGA. This CDR3 region has 15 residues.

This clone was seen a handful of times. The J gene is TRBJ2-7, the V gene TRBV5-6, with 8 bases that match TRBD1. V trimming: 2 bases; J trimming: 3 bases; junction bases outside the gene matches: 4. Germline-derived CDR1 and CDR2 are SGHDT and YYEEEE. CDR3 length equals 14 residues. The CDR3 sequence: CASSLQGVVYEQYF. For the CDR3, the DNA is TGTGCCAGCAGCTTACAGGGGGTGGTCTACGAGCAGTACTTC.

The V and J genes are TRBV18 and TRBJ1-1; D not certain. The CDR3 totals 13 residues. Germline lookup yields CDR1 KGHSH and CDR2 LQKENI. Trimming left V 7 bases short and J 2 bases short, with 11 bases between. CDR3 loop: CASYTGLNTEAFF. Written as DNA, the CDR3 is TGTGCCAGCTATACTGGACTAAACACTGAAGCTTTCTTT. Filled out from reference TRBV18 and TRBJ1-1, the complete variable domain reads NAGVMQNPRHLVRRRGQEARLRCSPMKGHSHVYWYRQLPEEGLKFMVYLQKENIIDESGMPKERFSAEFPKEGPSILRIQQVVRGDSAAYFCASYTGLNTEAFFGQGTRLTVV.

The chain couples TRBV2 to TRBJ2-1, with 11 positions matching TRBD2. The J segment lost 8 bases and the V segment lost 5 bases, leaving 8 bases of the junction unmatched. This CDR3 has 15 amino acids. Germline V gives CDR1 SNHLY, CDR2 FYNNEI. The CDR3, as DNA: TGTGCCAGCAGTCGTACTAGCGGGAGAATCGATGAGCAGTTCTTC. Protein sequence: CASSRTSGRIDEQFF.

CDR3 region: CASKKGQRVQPQHF. The CDR3, as DNA: TGTGCCAGTAAGAAGGGACAGAGGGTACAGCCCCAGCATTTT. The chain recombines TRBV19 with TRBJ1-5; 7 nucleotides line up with TRBD1. The V segment lost 7 bases and the J segment 7 bases; nucleotides outside the gene matches: 10. The CDR3 has 14 residues. Per the germline V gene, CDR1 is LNHDA and CDR2 is SQIVND (reference sequence).

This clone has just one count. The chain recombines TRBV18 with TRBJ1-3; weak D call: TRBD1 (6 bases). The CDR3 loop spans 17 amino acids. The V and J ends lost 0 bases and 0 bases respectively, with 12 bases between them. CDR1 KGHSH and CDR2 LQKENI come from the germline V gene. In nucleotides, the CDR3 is TGTGCCAGCTCACCACCGGGGACATTACTCTCTGGAAACACCATATATTTT. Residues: CASSPPGTLLSGNTIYF.

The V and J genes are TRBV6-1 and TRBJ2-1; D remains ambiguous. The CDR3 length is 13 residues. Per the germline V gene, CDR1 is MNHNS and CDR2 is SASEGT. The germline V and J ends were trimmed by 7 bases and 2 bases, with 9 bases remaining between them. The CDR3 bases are TGTGCCAGCACCCTAGGGACCTACAATGAGCAGTTCTTC. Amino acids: CASTLGTYNEQFF.

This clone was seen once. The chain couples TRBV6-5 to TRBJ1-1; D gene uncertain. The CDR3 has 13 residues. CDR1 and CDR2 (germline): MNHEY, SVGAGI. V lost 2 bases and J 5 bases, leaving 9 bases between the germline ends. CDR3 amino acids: CASSYNDGTEAFF. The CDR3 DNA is TGTGCCAGCAGTTACAACGACGGGACTGAAGCTTTCTTT.